This passage covers 24 T cell receptor beta chains from one sample sequenced in a study of CD8+ T cells in alopecia areata. Sequencing relied on a cDNA template that was reverse transcribed from extracted RNA. Generated by immunoSEQ multiplex PCR, the TCRdb table keeps only in-frame clones and is missing some. The sample holds a few hundred thousand clones; more than 50% are singletons and the top ten take around 5.1%. The sequencing input was CD8+ T cells sorted from blood. Every receptor here comes from a human donor in good health.

V is TRBV29-1 and J is TRBJ1-2; D uncertain. The length of the CDR3 is 13 residues. V was clipped by 7 bases and J by 4 bases, with 16 bases between them. Germline V lookup: CDR1 SQVTM, CDR2 ANQGSEA. CDR3 residues: CSDEGSRSYGYTF. In nucleotides, the CDR3 is TGCAGCGACGAAGGTTCCAGGAGCTATGGCTACACCTTC.

The chain recombines TRBV6-5 with TRBJ2-3; 9 bases fit TRBD1. CDR1 and CDR2 from the germline V gene are MNHEY and SVGAGI. There are 15 residues in the CDR3. Unmatched junction bases numbered 4, after V lost 4 bases and J lost 2 bases. CDR3 protein: CASSFRDRDTDTQYF. The CDR3, as DNA: TGTGCCAGCAGTTTCCGGGACAGGGACACAGATACGCAGTATTTT.

The chain employs TRBV13 and TRBJ1-1; D uncertain. The germline CDR1 and CDR2 sequences are PRHDT and FYEKMQ (reference sequence). This CDR3 spans 13 amino acids. V was shortened by 5 bases and J by 4 bases, with 11 bases between the two germline ends. The CDR3 protein is CASSPAKGTEAFF. DNA of the CDR3: TGTGCCAGCAGCCCCGCCAAGGGCACTGAAGCTTTCTTT.

This clone was counted between two and nine times. V and J are TRBV7-3 and TRBJ2-5; possibly TRBD1 for D (6 bases). CDR1 and CDR2 (germline): SGHTA, FQGTGA. Trimming pared 4 bases from V and 2 bases from J, leaving 11 bases between. This CDR3 is 14 amino acids long. The CDR3 coding sequence is TGTGCCAGCAGCTCCGACGGACAGCAAGAGACCCAGTACTTC. Protein: CASSSDGQQETQYF.

The genes are TRBV30 and TRBJ1-6; no clear D gene. The ends were cut back, 4 bases at V and 5 bases at J, with 9 bases in the middle. There are 13 residues in the CDR3. Looked up from germline, CDR1 is GTSNPN and CDR2 is SVGIG (reference sequence). DNA for the CDR3: TGTGCCTGGACCGAAACCCATAATTCACCCCTCCACTTT. This translates into CAWTETHNSPLHF.

CDR3 in amino acids: CASSPGTLDYEQYF. The CDR3 region has the DNA TGTGCCAGCAGCCCCGGGACATTAGACTACGAGCAGTACTTC. The chain joins TRBV7-9 to TRBJ2-7, with D perhaps TRBD1 (6 bases). CDR3 length equals 14 residues. With 5 bases removed from V and 3 bases from J, the gap between germline ends came to 14 bases. Germline CDR1 reads SEHNR; CDR2 reads FQNEAQ (reference sequence).

The chain recombines TRBV2 with TRBJ2-7, with D possibly being TRBD2 (6 bases). Trimming cost V 4 bases and J 0 bases, with 13 bases left between them. The germline CDR1 and CDR2 sequences are SNHLY and FYNNEI. CDR3 length: 15 amino acids. Written as DNA, the CDR3 is TGTGCCAGCAGTGGCGGGACGGGGAGCTCCTACGAGCAGTACTTC. It is translated as CASSGGTGSSYEQYF.

The chain has TRBV27 and TRBJ2-5; D is unresolved. The CDR3 is 13 amino acids. Germline assignment: CDR1 MNHEY and CDR2 SMNVEV (reference sequence). V was clipped by 5 bases and J by 5 bases, with 12 bases between them. The CDR3 is CASSHHFRETQYF. The CDR3 DNA reads as TGTGCCAGCAGTCACCACTTTCGGGAGACCCAGTACTTC.

The chain employs TRBV27 and TRBJ2-7, with unresolved D. The CDR3 runs 16 residues. Germline lookup yields CDR1 MNHEY and CDR2 SMNVEV (reference sequence). Trimming cost V 4 bases and J 2 bases, with 18 bases left between them. In DNA, the CDR3 is TGTGCCAGCAGTTCACTTAGAGTGGACGAACCCTACGAGCAGTACTTC. The encoded protein is CASSSLRVDEPYEQYF.

The chain has TRBV11-2 and TRBJ1-1; D is unclear. Deletions cut 4 bases from V and 4 bases from J, with 10 bases between. This CDR3 region has 13 residues. Germline CDR1 reads SGHAT; CDR2 reads FQNNGV. The CDR3 sequence: CASSSEVSTEAFF. DNA of the CDR3: TGTGCCAGCAGCTCTGAGGTGAGCACTGAAGCTTTCTTT.

The rearrangement joins TRBV25-1 to TRBJ2-7; D not resolved. The V gene's germline CDR1 is MGHDK and CDR2 SYGVNS. The CDR3 has 12 residues. V lost 8 bases and J lost 7, with 15 bases in between. CDR3 DNA sequence: TGTGCCAGCGGATGGGATGAGAGGGAGCAGTACTTC. Protein: CASGWDEREQYF.

The rearrangement links TRBV5-6 to TRBJ1-1; the D gene is possibly TRBD1 (6 bases). The V and J ends lost 0 bases and 10 bases respectively, with 10 bases between them. Germline CDR1 and CDR2: SGHDT and YYEEEE. The CDR3 covers 12 residues. The CDR3 region is CASSLVAGAAFF. DNA of the CDR3: TGTGCCAGCAGCTTGGTGGCAGGGGCAGCTTTCTTT.

The J gene is TRBJ1-2, the V gene TRBV4-1; a possible D gene is TRBD1 (5 bases). This CDR3 has 14 residues. CDR1 and CDR2 from the germline V gene are MGHRA and YSYEKL. V was shortened by 8 bases and J by 7 bases, with 20 bases between the two germline ends. The CDR3: CASRHFGGDPGYTF. The CDR3, as DNA: TGCGCCAGCCGGCACTTCGGGGGAGACCCTGGCTACACCTTC.

Turning to this clone: The junction and the germline gene differ at one end; a read error may be behind it. This chain links TRBV11-2 with TRBJ1-1; D ambiguous. Germline CDR1 SGHAT, CDR2 FQNNGV. This CDR3 has 13 residues. CDR3 in amino acids: CVSSRFGGTEAFF. The CDR3 DNA sequence: TGTGTCAGCAGCCGATTTGGTGGCACTGAAGCTTTCTTT.

This clone was observed a single time. The chain uses TRBV2 and TRBJ2-3; D is possibly TRBD2 (6 bases). The V and J ends lost 6 bases and 0 bases respectively, with 10 bases between them. The CDR3 extends over 14 amino acids. Germline assignment: CDR1 SNHLY and CDR2 FYNNEI. The CDR3 nucleotides read TGTGCCAGCAGCGCGGGGCCTAGCACAGATACGCAGTATTTT. This sequence encodes CASSAGPSTDTQYF.

The chain recombines TRBV4-1 with TRBJ2-3; TRBD2 is a possible D gene (6 bases). The V end lost 4 bases, the J end lost 3 bases, and 11 bases lay between the germline ends. The CDR3 length is 14 residues. Germline CDR1 and CDR2: MGHRA and YSYEKL. CDR3 region: CASSLAVGTDTQYF. The CDR3 nucleotides read TGCGCCAGCAGCCTAGCGGTGGGTACAGATACGCAGTATTTT.

The V call is TRBV2, the J call TRBJ2-3, with D maybe TRBD1 (5 bases). V shed 6 bases and J shed 2 bases, with 9 bases lying between them. This CDR3 region has 13 residues. Per the germline V gene, CDR1 is SNHLY and CDR2 is FYNNEI. The CDR3 region is CASRQGFTDTQYF. The CDR3 DNA is TGTGCCAGCAGGCAGGGTTTCACAGATACGCAGTATTTT.

A remark on this clone: The junction departs from germline at one end; a sequencing error may be responsible. The gene calls are TRBV29-1 and TRBJ2-7, with 14 bases identical to TRBD2. CDR1 is SQVTM and CDR2 is ANQGSEA in the germline V gene. This CDR3 contains 15 residues. The CDR3 reads CSVEGTSGGSYEQYF. Here the CDR3 DNA reads TGCAGCGTGGAAGGGACTAGCGGGGGCTCCTACGAGCAGTACTTC.

This clone was picked up a small number of times. The rearrangement links TRBV7-9 to TRBJ2-1; no firm D call. Germline lookup yields CDR1 SEHNR and CDR2 FQNEAQ (reference sequence). The CDR3 extends over 13 amino acids. The V gene lost 4 bases and the J gene lost 0 bases, with 4 bases spanning the gap. The CDR3 is CASSSNSYNEQFF. The CDR3 nucleotides are TGTGCCAGCAGCTCCAACTCCTACAATGAGCAGTTCTTC.

The J gene is TRBJ1-1, the V gene TRBV15; 7 nucleotides line up with TRBD1. The CDR3 spans 15 residues. The V gene's germline CDR1 is LNHNV and CDR2 YYDKDF (reference sequence). Unmatched junction bases numbered 8, after V lost 3 bases and J lost 4 bases. Written as DNA, the CDR3 is TGTGCCACCAGCAGGGACCGACAGGGCGGCACTGAAGCTTTCTTT. It translates to CATSRDRQGGTEAFF.

This clone has just a few counts. This sequence joins TRBV7-2 and TRBJ2-1; perhaps D is TRBD1 or TRBD2 (5 bases each). The CDR3 length is 14 residues. The germline CDR1 and CDR2 sequences are SGHTA and FQGNSA. The V end lost 5 bases, the J end lost 5 bases, and 13 bases lay between the germline ends. This chain's CDR3 is CASSQTRGDNEQFF. DNA for the CDR3: TGTGCCAGCAGCCAGACGAGGGGTGACAATGAGCAGTTCTTC.

This clone was recorded a few times. J is TRBJ1-2 and V is TRBV27, with D hard to call. The germline V gene has CDR1 MNHEY and CDR2 SMNVEV (reference sequence). The V end was cut by 0 bases, the J end by 7 bases, with 18 bases between. The CDR3 contains 16 residues. CDR3 residues: CASSLSALEGWGGYTF. The CDR3 DNA sequence: TGTGCCAGCAGTTTATCCGCCCTCGAGGGCTGGGGTGGCTACACCTTC.

Only a few counts were recorded for this clone. The chain recombines TRBV29-1 with TRBJ1-2; possible D gene TRBD1, 5 bases. The CDR3 has 15 residues. The germline V gene has CDR1 SQVTM and CDR2 ANQGSEA. V was shortened by 2 bases and J by 1 base, with 14 bases between the two germline ends. The CDR3, as DNA: TGCAGCGTTGAATCCCGGGACGAGTTTAACTATGGCTACACCTTC. It codes for CSVESRDEFNYGYTF.

V usage is TRBV7-7 and J usage is TRBJ2-1; TRBD1 aligns across 7 bases. Unmatched junction bases numbered 4, after V lost 8 bases and J lost 6 bases. The CDR3 spans 12 residues. The germline gives CDR1 SSHAT, CDR2 FNYEAQ (reference sequence). The DNA of the CDR3 is TGTGCCAGCCAGGGGGACAGCAATGAGCAGTTCTTC. Protein: CASQGDSNEQFF.